The present TCR beta chain was sequenced within a study of OX40 agonist ivuxolimab in advanced cancers. The wider study: Partial responses were seen in three patients, one with hepatocellular carcinoma and two with cutaneous melanoma.

Sequenced by immunoSEQ multiplex PCR; TCRdb stores in-frame clones only, minus some. Altogether about 60,000 clones are present, more than 80% being singletons, with the ten largest covering 14%. Trimming took 1 base from V and 0 from J; bases not matched to a gene: 7. The V gene's germline CDR1 is SGHAT and CDR2 FQNNGV. The CDR3 extends over 17 amino acids. The sequence was obtained from an adult with an advanced solid tumor such as melanoma, head and neck, liver or kidney cancer. The V call is TRBV11-2, the J call TRBJ2-3; 7 nucleotides match TRBD2. Sequenced material: CD4+ or CD8+ T cells sorted from blood, taken in a trial of the OX40 agonist ivuxolimab. CDR3 sequence reads: CASSLGRGLPSTDTQYF. The CDR3 bases are TGTGCCAGCAGCTTAGGTCGGGGACTACCAAGCACAGATACGCAGTATTTT.